The 22 T cell receptor beta chains below come from one sample, sequenced in a study of T-cell reconstitution after alpha-beta-depleted transplantation in children. Using unique molecular identifiers, the investigators prepared the TCRbeta library. TCRdb ran MiXCR on the PCR reads and lists one entry per CDR3 protein. The sample yields almost 500,000 distinct CDR3 sequences, approximately 13% seen once. The material sequenced was PBMCs from the stem cell graft donor, taken from the stem cell graft. Receptors were obtained from a human donor who donated a stem cell graft to a child with combined immunodeficiency.

J is TRBJ2-7 and V is TRBV5-8; D gene ambiguous. The CDR3 runs 14 residues. Looked up from germline, CDR1 is SGHTS and CDR2 is YDEGEE. The V gene lost 0 bases and the J gene lost 3 bases, with 10 bases spanning the gap. The CDR3 here is CASSLGSELYEQYF. The CDR3 nucleotides are TGTGCCAGCAGCTTGGGTAGTGAGCTCTACGAGCAGTACTTC.

This clonotype was counted ten times or more. CDR3 sequence: CASRERVQETQYF. As DNA, the CDR3 is TGTGCCAGCAGGGAGAGGGTACAAGAGACCCAGTACTTC. V is TRBV12-3 or TRBV12-4 and J is TRBJ2-5, with D possibly being TRBD2 (5 bases). Trimming stripped 6 bases from V and 2 bases from J, with 10 bases between. This CDR3 has 13 amino acids.

This clonotype was recorded a few times. This sequence joins TRBV10-3 and TRBJ1-3, with TRBD1 identical over 7 bases. Germline CDR1 ENHRY, CDR2 SYGVKD. This CDR3 region has 13 residues. V lost 11 bases, J lost 4 bases, and 8 bases stayed unmatched. CDR3 residues: CAVGTVSGNTIYF. CDR3 DNA sequence: TGTGCCGTGGGGACAGTATCAGGAAACACCATATATTTT.

At least ten counts were recorded for this clonotype. The rearrangement uses TRBV5-1 and TRBJ2-2, with 7 bases aligning to TRBD1. This CDR3 contains 16 residues. Germline assignment: CDR1 SGHRS and CDR2 YFSETQ. V shed 2 bases, J shed 1 base, and the junction held 5 bases outside the gene matches. This CDR3 reads CASSLRQGRNTGELFF. The CDR3 region has the DNA TGCGCCAGCAGCTTAAGACAGGGCCGGAACACCGGGGAGCTGTTTTTT.

This clonotype was detected a few times. The chain employs TRBV9 and TRBJ2-7; D not certain. The germline CDR1 and CDR2 sequences are SGDLS and YYNGEE. The CDR3 contains 15 residues. V gave up 4 bases and J gave up 0 bases, with 14 bases separating them. The CDR3 reads CASSPGRHLSYEQYF. CDR3 bases: TGTGCCAGCAGCCCCGGTCGACACCTCTCCTACGAGCAGTACTTC.

This clonotype showed up many times. The chain is built from TRBV4-3 and TRBJ2-2, with TRBD2 matching 8 bases. This CDR3 region has 15 residues. The V gene end was trimmed by 4 bases and the J gene end by 1 base; junction bases not matched to a gene: 2. Germline V CDR1 and CDR2: LGHNA, YSLEER. CDR3 loop: CASSLSGRNTGELFF. CDR3 coding DNA: TGCGCCAGCAGCCTGAGCGGGAGGAACACCGGGGAGCTGTTTTTT.

This clonotype was seen at least ten times. V gene TRBV6-2 or TRBV6-3 combines with J gene TRBJ2-1, with D perhaps matching TRBD2 (7 bases). The CDR3 extends over 14 amino acids. V was cut by 2 bases and J by 15 bases, with 20 bases left in between. Looked up from germline, CDR1 is MNHEY and CDR2 is SVGEGT. Written as DNA, the CDR3 is TGTGCCAGCAGTTACGGGACTATCGTAGGAGGGGGGTTCTTC. Amino acid sequence: CASSYGTIVGGGFF.

This clonotype was seen at least ten times. The rearrangement uses TRBV30 and TRBJ1-1; D uncertain. CDR1 is GTSNPN, CDR2 SVGIG, per germline (reference sequence). The CDR3 extends over 14 amino acids. Trimming cost V 5 bases and J 6 bases, with 19 bases left between them. Written as DNA, the CDR3 is TGTGCCTGGTCCGTTGCCCCCCGCGGCGCTGAAGCTTTCTTT. Its protein is CAWSVAPRGAEAFF.

The V call is TRBV6-1, the J call TRBJ2-6; D is unresolved. Germline V gene sequence: CDR1 MNHNS, CDR2 SASEGT. The CDR3 has 13 amino acids. V was pared by 7 bases and J by 0 bases, with 4 bases between. The CDR3 DNA is TGTGCCAGCATGCTCTCTGGGGCCAACGTCCTGACTTTC. It translates to CASMLSGANVLTF.

At least ten counts were recorded for this clonotype. V usage is TRBV7-2 and J usage is TRBJ2-5; D is uncertain. In germline, CDR1 is SGHTA, CDR2 FQGNSA. V lost 6 bases and J lost 5, with 13 bases in between. This CDR3 is 13 amino acids long. The CDR3 coding sequence is TGTGCCAGCAGTCTCCTCATATTGGAGACCCAGTACTTC. Translation gives CASSLLILETQYF.

This clonotype showed up just a few times. This chain uses TRBV9 with TRBJ2-5; D assignment may be TRBD1 or TRBD2 (5 bases each). Trimming pared 3 bases from V and 2 bases from J, leaving 11 bases between. The CDR3 contains 14 residues. In germline, CDR1 is SGDLS, CDR2 YYNGEE. The CDR3 nucleotides are TGTGCCAGCAGCGCGTCGGGACGGCAAGAGACCCAGTACTTC. This translates into CASSASGRQETQYF.

This clonotype occurred a few times. V and J are TRBV7-2 and TRBJ2-1; the D gene is possibly TRBD1 (6 bases). V lost 0 bases, J lost 1 base, and 13 bases lay in between. Looked up from germline, CDR1 is SGHTA and CDR2 is FQGNSA. The length of the CDR3 is 17 residues. The CDR3 bases are TGTGCCAGCAGCTTAGCGTACAGGGTATTTTCCTACAATGAGCAGTTCTTC. This gives the protein CASSLAYRVFSYNEQFF.

V usage is TRBV27 and J usage is TRBJ2-7; D might be TRBD1 (6 bases). Germline loops: CDR1 MNHEY, CDR2 SMNVEV (reference sequence). Trimming left V 2 bases short and J 5 bases short, with 13 bases between. The CDR3 is made up of 14 amino acids. The CDR3 region is CASSLTLQGHEQYF. The CDR3 region has the DNA TGTGCCAGCAGTTTAACCCTACAGGGCCACGAGCAGTACTTC.

V usage is TRBV4-3 and J usage is TRBJ2-3; no clear D. This CDR3 spans 13 amino acids. CDR1 and CDR2 (germline): LGHNA, YSLEER. The V gene lost 2 bases and the J gene lost 4 bases, with 7 bases spanning the gap. CDR3 loop: CASSQFPPDTQYF. The CDR3 nucleotides are TGCGCCAGCAGCCAATTCCCCCCAGATACGCAGTATTTT.

This clonotype has more than one count but fewer than ten. The gene calls are TRBV10-3 and TRBJ2-3, with D possibly being TRBD1 (6 bases). The V and J ends lost 5 bases and 4 bases respectively, with 19 bases between them. The CDR3 runs 16 residues. Germline V gene lookup returns CDR1 ENHRY and CDR2 SYGVKD. The CDR3 region is CAISLEQGTFPDTQYF. CDR3 DNA sequence: TGTGCCATCAGTCTTGAACAGGGAACGTTCCCAGATACGCAGTATTTT.

The V call is TRBV7-8, the J call TRBJ1-1; D gene unclear. V shed 1 base and J shed 8 bases, with 14 bases lying between them. The CDR3 totals 14 residues. Germline loops: CDR1 SGHVS, CDR2 FQNEAQ. The CDR3 nucleotides read TGTGCCAGCAGCTTAGGTCTCCGGCCCGAAGAAGCTTTCTTT. Residues: CASSLGLRPEEAFF.

The CDR3 coding sequence is TGTGCCAGCAGCTGGGGTGGAGGGAACTACGAGCAGTACTTC. Translated: CASSWGGGNYEQYF. This rearrangement joins TRBV7-2 to TRBJ2-7, with D perhaps TRBD2 (6 bases). The CDR3 has 14 residues. Germline loops: CDR1 SGHTA, CDR2 FQGNSA. V was pared by 4 bases and J by 3 bases, with 13 bases between.

The gene calls are TRBV7-3 and TRBJ1-2, with 7 bases that match TRBD1. V was clipped by 5 bases and J by 2 bases; unmatched bases: 2. This CDR3 contains 13 residues. The germline V gene has CDR1 SGHTA and CDR2 FQGTGA. In nucleotides, the CDR3 is TGTGCCAGCAGCATGACAGGGAACTATGGCTACACCTTC. It translates to CASSMTGNYGYTF.

This clonotype turned up a few times. The V gene is TRBV15, the J gene TRBJ2-2, with a tentative D call TRBD1 (5 bases). V lost 0 bases and J lost 5, with 10 bases in between. The germline CDR1 and CDR2 sequences are LNHNV and YYDKDF (reference sequence). The CDR3 consists of 15 residues. CDR3 DNA sequence: TGTGCCACCAGCAGAGATCTCCAGGGAACCGGGGAGCTGTTTTTT. Its translation: CATSRDLQGTGELFF.

The V and J genes are TRBV12-3 or TRBV12-4 and TRBJ1-4; D is unclear. With 1 base removed from V and 6 bases from J, the gap between germline ends came to 12 bases. CDR3 length: 15 amino acids. CDR3: CASSLGMDVYEKLFF. The CDR3 region has the DNA TGTGCCAGCAGTTTAGGGATGGACGTTTATGAAAAACTGTTTTTT.

The chain has TRBV29-1 and TRBJ1-1; 7 bases are a match to TRBD1. The CDR3 has 14 residues. The ends lost 7 bases at V and 4 bases at J; junction bases unmatched: 12. The germline V gene has CDR1 SQVTM and CDR2 ANQGSEA. The CDR3 sequence is CSALHRGAGTEAFF. The CDR3 nucleotides read TGCAGCGCCCTTCACAGGGGCGCAGGCACTGAAGCTTTCTTT.

Worth noting for this clonotype: With a much larger clone just one base away, this may be a read error. The rearrangement joins TRBV4-3 to TRBJ2-3; D not resolved. Germline CDR1 LGHNA, CDR2 YSLEER. The CDR3 runs to 16 residues. CDR3 residues: CASSPTTAVSGDTRYF. The CDR3 coding sequence is TGCGCCAGCAGCCCGACCACGGCAGTAAGTGGCGATACGCGGTATTTT.